The source of this T cell receptor beta chain is a study of vaccination effects on CD4 cells after COVID-19. In regard to this clone: Its antigen is as yet unknown.

The V end was cut by 8 bases, the J end by 1 base, with 13 bases between. This CDR3 has 13 residues. Looked up from germline, CDR1 is SGHRS and CDR2 is YFSETQ. This table comes from immunoSEQ multiplex PCR, and its TCRdb copy is limited to in-frame clones, with some not included. The sample holds roughly 17,000 clones, roughly 74% seen once. ViraFEST assay sequencing came after antigen-specific CD4+ T cells were expanded with viral peptide pools. With more than nine days of culture completed, CD4+ T cells were isolated. SARS-CoV-2 infection was confirmed by PCR in the person between March and December 2020.

The origin of this receptor is a human donor who had a prior SARS-CoV-2 infection. The V and J genes are TRBV5-1 and TRBJ2-7, with D perhaps matching TRBD2 (5 bases). The sequencing here drew on CD4+ T cells from PBMCs cultured with SARS-CoV-2 spike peptides, taken before COVID-19 vaccination. The CDR3, as DNA: TGCGCCAGTACGACCGACTATTCCTACGAGCAGTACTTC. As protein: CASTTDYSYEQYF.